This passage covers 25 T cell receptor beta chains from one sample sequenced in a study of regulatory T cells in long-lasting Graves disease. Stated time point: newly diagnosed GD, antithyroid drugs for less than 3 months. Extracted RNA from PBMCs served as the source of the TCR library. Arm-PCR of CDR3 regions with iRepertoire HTBI primers generated TCR beta libraries. From the multiplex PCR reads, TCRdb called clonotypes with MiXCR, one entry per CDR3 protein. Of under 400,000 distinct CDR3 sequences listed, approximately 15% are singletons. Another study also made use of these data, one on T cells in Graves' hyperthyroidism and ophthalmopathy.

Specimen: peripheral blood mononuclear cells (PBMCs), collected at new diagnosis, from a patient treated with antithyroid drugs. The receptor source for this set is a man in his forties with Graves disease.

This clonotype was counted at least ten times. V gene TRBV4-2 combines with J gene TRBJ2-3; 11 bases line up with TRBD1. The V segment lost 1 base and the J segment 3 bases; nucleotides outside the gene matches: 0. The CDR3 is 15 residues long. Germline lookup yields CDR1 LGHNA and CDR2 YNFKEQ. As DNA, the CDR3 is TGTGCCAGCAGCCAAGGGGACAGGGGGACAGATACGCAGTATTTT. Translation gives CASSQGDRGTDTQYF.

This clonotype was seen a few times. The rearrangement uses TRBV24-1 and TRBJ1-2, with a possible D match to TRBD1 (5 bases). The germline V gene encodes CDR1 KGHDR and CDR2 SFDVKD. There are 14 residues in the CDR3. Trimming shortened V by 5 bases and J by 4 bases, and 13 bases separated the two germline ends. The chain's CDR3 is CATSVRGEGYGYTF. CDR3 coding DNA: TGTGCCACCAGTGTGAGAGGGGAGGGCTATGGCTACACCTTC.

This clonotype was seen repeatedly, ten times or more. The V gene is TRBV6-2 or TRBV6-3, the J gene TRBJ2-5, with D unclear. Trimming removed 5 bases at V and 5 bases at J, with 9 bases between. The length of the CDR3 is 12 residues. Looked up from germline, CDR1 is MNHEY and CDR2 is SVGEGT. CDR3 nucleotide sequence: TGTGCCAGCAGTAACGTAGTGGAGACCCAGTACTTC. Translated, it gives CASSNVVETQYF.

This clonotype was counted between two and nine times. The chain joins TRBV27 to TRBJ1-6; 7 bases align to TRBD1. V was pared by 6 bases and J by 8 bases, with 7 bases of the junction left unmatched. The CDR3 is made up of 14 amino acids. Germline CDR1 MNHEY, CDR2 SMNVEV (reference sequence). CDR3 loop: CASRVTGWDSPLHF. The CDR3 DNA follows: TGTGCCAGCAGGGTGACAGGGTGGGATTCACCCCTCCACTTT.

This clonotype was counted many times. The chain has TRBV2 and TRBJ1-1; 8 positions match TRBD1. CDR1 SNHLY and CDR2 FYNNEI come from the germline V gene. Trimming at V came to 5 bases and at J to 1 base, leaving 9 bases not matched to a gene. CDR3 size: 16 residues. CDR3 in DNA: TGTGCCAGCAGTCAAGACCGGACAGGGAGGAACACTGAAGCTTTCTTT. Translating gives CASSQDRTGRNTEAFF.

This clonotype came up many times. The chain has TRBV6-1 and TRBJ2-7, with D perhaps given as TRBD1 or TRBD2 (5 bases each). CDR1 and CDR2 from the germline V gene are MNHNS and SASEGT. The CDR3 sequence is 14 residues long. Trimming pared 5 bases from V and 1 base from J, leaving 12 bases between. The CDR3 DNA is TGTGCCAGCAGTCGATCCAGGGAGTCCTACGAGCAGTACTTC. Amino acid sequence: CASSRSRESYEQYF.

J is TRBJ2-5 and V is TRBV20-1, with a tentative D call TRBD1 (5 bases). The germline CDR1 and CDR2 sequences are DFQATT and SNEGSKA (reference sequence). The CDR3 contains 16 residues. Trimming took off 0 bases at V and 8 bases at J, with 22 bases between the two ends. CDR3 loop: CSARDGWGLDPKTQYF. The DNA of the CDR3 is TGCAGTGCTAGAGATGGGTGGGGCCTTGACCCCAAAACCCAGTACTTC.

This clonotype was observed at least ten times. The rearrangement links TRBV18 to TRBJ1-1, with 10 bases fitting TRBD1. CDR1 is KGHSH, CDR2 LQKENI, per germline. The V gene end was trimmed by 2 bases and the J gene end by 5 bases; junction bases not matched to a gene: 8. The CDR3 sequence is 16 residues long. CDR3 sequence: CASSPGTGAFFTEAFF. The CDR3 coding sequence is TGTGCCAGCTCACCAGGGACAGGGGCCTTCTTTACTGAAGCTTTCTTT. The full variable domain, with the rest looked up from reference TRBV18 and TRBJ1-1, is NAGVMQNPRHLVRRRGQEARLRCSPMKGHSHVYWYRQLPEEGLKFMVYLQKENIIDESGMPKERFSAEFPKEGPSILRIQQVVRGDSAAYFCASSPGTGAFFTEAFFGQGTRLTVV.

There are many counts of this clonotype. In nucleotides, the CDR3 is TGTGCCAGCAACGCTCCGGGTCGTACCTACGAGCAGTACTTC. Its translation is CASNAPGRTYEQYF. The chain is built from TRBV6-1 and TRBJ2-7; the D is unclear. Germline CDR1 MNHNS, CDR2 SASEGT. The CDR3 consists of 14 residues. V was shortened by 7 bases and J by 2 bases, with 15 bases between the two germline ends.

The table lists this clonotype with many counts. The chain has TRBV2 and TRBJ2-2; no firm D call. This CDR3 region has 14 residues. The germline gives CDR1 SNHLY, CDR2 FYNNEI. Trimming left V 1 base short and J 4 bases short, with 7 bases between. CDR3 residues: CASSEDIRTGELFF. CDR3 coding DNA: TGTGCCAGCAGTGAAGACATCCGCACCGGGGAGCTGTTTTTT.

In its sample, this clonotype was seen many times. This sequence joins TRBV10-3 and TRBJ2-3, with a tentative D call TRBD1 (6 bases). The V gene lost 10 bases and the J gene lost 2 bases, with 13 bases spanning the gap. The CDR3 runs 13 residues. From germline, CDR1 is ENHRY and CDR2 SYGVKD. The CDR3: CATSGESTDTQYF. The CDR3 DNA reads as TGTGCCACGTCAGGGGAATCCACAGATACGCAGTATTTT.

This clonotype was seen more than once but under ten times. The rearrangement uses TRBV2 and TRBJ1-4; D might be TRBD1 (5 bases). From germline, CDR1 is SNHLY and CDR2 FYNNEI. V was clipped by 7 bases and J by 3 bases, with 15 bases between them. The CDR3 extends over 15 amino acids. The CDR3 region has the DNA TGTGCCAGCACTCGACAGCAGGCGGCTAATGAAAAACTGTTTTTT. It codes for CASTRQQAANEKLFF.

The rearrangement links TRBV5-1 to TRBJ2-1; weak D call: TRBD1 (5 bases). The CDR3 covers 14 residues. Germline CDR1 and CDR2: SGHRS and YFSETQ. Trimming took off 0 bases at V and 4 bases at J, with 8 bases between the two ends. This CDR3 is CASSLDDRYNEQFF. Here the CDR3 DNA reads TGCGCCAGCAGCTTGGACGACAGATACAATGAGCAGTTCTTC.

The chain has TRBV4-2 and TRBJ2-5; 9 bases fit TRBD2. CDR1 is LGHNA, CDR2 YNFKEQ, per germline. The V gene end was trimmed by 0 bases and the J gene end by 5 bases; junction bases not matched to a gene: 16. CDR3 size: 19 residues. The CDR3 DNA reads as TGTGCCAGCAGCCAAGAGATTGGGTTAGCGGGGGTTCCCGGGGAGACCCAGTACTTC. Its protein is CASSQEIGLAGVPGETQYF.

This clonotype appeared a few times. Given a far larger clone just one base away, this is likely a sequencing read error. J is TRBJ1-5 and V is TRBV6-1; D may be TRBD1 (6 bases). V was cut by 5 bases and J by 1 base, with 9 bases left in between. CDR1 and CDR2 (germline): MNHNS, SASEGT. This CDR3 spans 14 amino acids. The CDR3 loop reads CASSPQGSNQPQHF. In DNA, the CDR3 is TGTGCCAGCAGTCCACAGGGAAGCAATCAGCCCCAGCATTTT.

This clonotype has at least ten counts. The rearrangement joins TRBV7-3 to TRBJ1-5; perhaps TRBD1 as D (6 bases). The CDR3 covers 14 residues. CDR1 and CDR2 (germline): SGHTA, FQGTGA. Trimming pared 8 bases from V and 9 bases from J, leaving 20 bases between. The CDR3 sequence: CASGGQPLGRPQHF. CDR3 in DNA: TGTGCCAGCGGAGGACAGCCCTTAGGTCGGCCCCAGCATTTT.

This rearrangement joins TRBV3-1 to TRBJ2-2; tentative D call: TRBD2 (5 bases). Germline V gene sequence: CDR1 LGHDT, CDR2 YNNKEL (reference sequence). V was clipped by 3 bases and J by 4 bases, with 12 bases between them. The CDR3 consists of 15 residues. CDR3 amino acids: CASSQAYAGTGELFF. The CDR3, as DNA: TGTGCCAGCAGCCAGGCCTATGCGGGCACCGGGGAGCTGTTTTTT.

This clonotype has a count of ten or more. The chain carries TRBV5-1 and TRBJ1-1; TRBD1 is a possible D gene (5 bases). This CDR3 is 13 amino acids long. Germline V gene sequence: CDR1 SGHRS, CDR2 YFSETQ. The V and J ends lost 0 bases and 4 bases respectively, with 7 bases between them. The CDR3 sequence is CASSLDGATEAFF. CDR3 coding DNA: TGCGCCAGCAGCTTGGACGGGGCCACTGAAGCTTTCTTT.

This clonotype came up many times. The chain carries TRBV28 and TRBJ1-4; no definite D call. CDR1 is MDHEN and CDR2 is SYDVKM in the germline V gene. V dropped 6 bases and J dropped 2 bases, with 13 bases sitting between them. The length of the CDR3 is 15 residues. The CDR3 coding sequence is TGTGCCAGCAGGAAGGGAATGGACACTAATGAAAAACTGTTTTTT. It yields the protein CASRKGMDTNEKLFF.

This clonotype appeared many times. The J gene is TRBJ2-3, the V gene TRBV27; no firm D call. V was clipped by 2 bases and J by 4 bases, with 10 bases between them. Germline CDR1 is MNHEY and CDR2 is SMNVEV (reference sequence). The CDR3 sequence is 14 residues long. CDR3 DNA sequence: TGTGCCAGCAGTTTAAAACGACCCCCAGATACGCAGTATTTT. Translation gives CASSLKRPPDTQYF.

The V and J genes are TRBV5-1 and TRBJ2-3; TRBD2 matches at 13 bases. The CDR3 runs to 15 residues. Germline V gene data show CDR1 as SGHRS and CDR2 as YFSETQ. V dropped 2 bases and J dropped 6; count of bases not matched to a gene: 3. The CDR3 reads CASSLLAGGRDTQYF. The CDR3 nucleotides read TGCGCCAGCAGCTTACTAGCGGGGGGGAGGGATACGCAGTATTTT.

This clonotype was observed at least ten times. This chain joins TRBV7-2 and TRBJ2-4; D unresolved. V lost 1 base to trimming and J lost 0 bases, with 7 bases between them. CDR3 length: 15 amino acids. CDR1 SGHTA and CDR2 FQGNSA come from the germline V gene. CDR3 bases: TGTGCCAGCAGCTTAGAGGGTAGAGCCAAAAACATTCAGTACTTC. Translating it yields CASSLEGRAKNIQYF.

This clonotype came up a few times. CDR3: CASSEFPRITEAFF. As DNA, the CDR3 is TGTGCCAGCAGTGAATTTCCGCGAATAACTGAAGCTTTCTTT. This chain joins TRBV6-1 and TRBJ1-1; D gene ambiguous. Trimming removed 2 bases from V and 5 bases from J, with 12 bases in between. CDR3 length: 14 residues. The germline V gene has CDR1 MNHNS and CDR2 SASEGT.

This clonotype turned up a few times. The chain has TRBV7-2 and TRBJ1-2; TRBD1 matches 9 bases. CDR1 is SGHTA and CDR2 is FQGNSA in the germline V gene. CDR3 size: 15 residues. J lost 2 bases, V lost 3 bases, and 4 bases had no gene match. The CDR3: CASSFTDRGNYGYTF. The CDR3 nucleotides read TGTGCCAGCAGCTTTACGGACAGGGGAAACTATGGCTACACCTTC.

This clonotype came up many times. This chain links TRBV3-1 with TRBJ1-1, with 8 positions matching TRBD1. This CDR3 spans 16 amino acids. Germline V gene lookup returns CDR1 LGHDT and CDR2 YNNKEL (reference sequence). V lost 1 base to trimming and J lost 4 bases; unmatched junction nucleotides: 8. This CDR3 is CASSQVSTGGGTEAFF. The CDR3 DNA sequence: TGTGCCAGCAGCCAAGTTTCAACAGGGGGAGGCACTGAAGCTTTCTTT.